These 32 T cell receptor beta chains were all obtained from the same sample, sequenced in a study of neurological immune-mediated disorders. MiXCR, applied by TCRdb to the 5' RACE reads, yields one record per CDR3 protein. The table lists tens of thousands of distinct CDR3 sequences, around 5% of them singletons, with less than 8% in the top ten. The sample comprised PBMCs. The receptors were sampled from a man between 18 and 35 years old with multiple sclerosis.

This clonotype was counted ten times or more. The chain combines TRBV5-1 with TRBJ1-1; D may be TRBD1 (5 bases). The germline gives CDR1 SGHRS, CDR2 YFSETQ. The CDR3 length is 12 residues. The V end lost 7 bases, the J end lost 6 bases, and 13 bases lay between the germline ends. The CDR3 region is CASVGDGAEAFF. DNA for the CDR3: TGCGCCAGCGTAGGGGACGGCGCTGAAGCTTTCTTT.

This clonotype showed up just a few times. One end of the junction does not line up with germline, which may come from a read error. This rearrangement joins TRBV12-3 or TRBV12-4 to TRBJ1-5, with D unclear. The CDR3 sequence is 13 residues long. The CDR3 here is CASSLALNQPQNF. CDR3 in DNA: TGTGCCAGCAGTTTAGCGCTTAATCAGCCCCAGAATTTT.

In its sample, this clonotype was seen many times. CDR3 DNA: TGTGCCAGCAGCTCCTGGATCCTAGGGAATCAGCCCCAGCATTTT. Encoded protein: CASSSWILGNQPQHF. The rearrangement links TRBV5-6 to TRBJ1-5; no clear D. Per the germline V gene, CDR1 is SGHDT and CDR2 is YYEEEE. This CDR3 is built from 15 residues. Between the trimmed V and J ends, which lost 3 bases and 4 bases, there was a span of 14 bases.

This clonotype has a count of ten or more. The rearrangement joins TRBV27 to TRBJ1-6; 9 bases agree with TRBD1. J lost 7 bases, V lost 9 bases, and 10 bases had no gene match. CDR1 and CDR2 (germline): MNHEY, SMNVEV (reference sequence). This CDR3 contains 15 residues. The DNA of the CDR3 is TGTGCCAGTTGGGGGACAGGGTCAGGGAATTCACCCCTCCACTTT. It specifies CASWGTGSGNSPLHF.

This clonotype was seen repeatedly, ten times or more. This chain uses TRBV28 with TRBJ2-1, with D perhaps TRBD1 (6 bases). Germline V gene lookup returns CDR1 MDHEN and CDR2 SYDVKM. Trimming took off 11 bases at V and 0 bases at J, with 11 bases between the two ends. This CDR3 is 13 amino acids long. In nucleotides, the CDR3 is TGTGCCGCGCAGGGGAGCTCCTACAATGAGCAGTTCTTC. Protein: CAAQGSSYNEQFF.

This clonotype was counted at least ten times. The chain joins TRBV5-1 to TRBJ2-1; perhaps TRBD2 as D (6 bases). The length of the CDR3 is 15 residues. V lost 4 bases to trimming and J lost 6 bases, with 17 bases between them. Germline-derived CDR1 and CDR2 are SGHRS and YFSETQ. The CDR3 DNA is TGCGCCAGCAGCCTTACACACGGGGGAGGCAATGAGCAGTTCTTC. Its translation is CASSLTHGGGNEQFF. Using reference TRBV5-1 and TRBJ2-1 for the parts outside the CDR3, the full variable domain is KAGVTQTPRYLIKTRGQQVTLSCSPISGHRSVSWYQQTPGQGLQFLFEYFSETQRNKGNFPGRFSGRQFSNSRSEMNVSTLELGDSALYLCASSLTHGGGNEQFFGPGTRLTVL.

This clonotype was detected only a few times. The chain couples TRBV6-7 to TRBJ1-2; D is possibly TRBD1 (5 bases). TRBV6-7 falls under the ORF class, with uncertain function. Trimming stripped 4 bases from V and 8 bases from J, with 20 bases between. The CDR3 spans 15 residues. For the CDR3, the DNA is TGTGCCAGCAGTTGTTCCCCGGGGCCCGACCGCGGCTACACCTTC. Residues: CASSCSPGPDRGYTF.

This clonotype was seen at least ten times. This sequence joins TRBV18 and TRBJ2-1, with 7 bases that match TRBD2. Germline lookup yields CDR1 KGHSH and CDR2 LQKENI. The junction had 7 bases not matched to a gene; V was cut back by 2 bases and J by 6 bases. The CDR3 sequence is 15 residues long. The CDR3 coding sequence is TGTGCCAGCTCACCAATGGTAGCTAGCGGCAATGAGCAGTTCTTC. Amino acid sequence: CASSPMVASGNEQFF.

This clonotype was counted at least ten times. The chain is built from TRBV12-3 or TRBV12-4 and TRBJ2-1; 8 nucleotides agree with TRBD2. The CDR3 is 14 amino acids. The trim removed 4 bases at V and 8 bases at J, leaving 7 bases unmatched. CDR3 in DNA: TGTGCCAGCAGTTACCTAGCGGGTTTCGATGAGCAGTTCTTC. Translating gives CASSYLAGFDEQFF.

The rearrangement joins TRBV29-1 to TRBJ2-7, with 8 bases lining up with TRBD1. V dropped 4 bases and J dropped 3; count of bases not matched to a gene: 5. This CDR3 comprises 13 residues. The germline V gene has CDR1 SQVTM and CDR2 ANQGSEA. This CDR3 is CSVVKDRDYEQYF. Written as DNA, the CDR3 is TGCAGCGTTGTAAAGGACAGGGACTACGAGCAGTACTTC.

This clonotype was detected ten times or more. CDR3 residues: CSARKGVETQYF. The CDR3 coding sequence is TGCAGTGCTAGAAAGGGTGTGGAGACCCAGTACTTC. The V call is TRBV20-1, the J call TRBJ2-5; no clear D. The CDR3 has 12 amino acids. The V and J ends lost 2 bases and 5 bases respectively, with 9 bases between them. The germline CDR1 and CDR2 sequences are DFQATT and SNEGSKA (reference sequence).

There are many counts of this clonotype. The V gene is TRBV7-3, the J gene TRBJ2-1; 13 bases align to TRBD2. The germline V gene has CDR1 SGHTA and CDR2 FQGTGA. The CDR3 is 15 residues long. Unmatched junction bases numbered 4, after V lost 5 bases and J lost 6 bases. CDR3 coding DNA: TGTGCCAGCAGCCAGGGACTAGCGGGGATCAATGAGCAGTTCTTC. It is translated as CASSQGLAGINEQFF.

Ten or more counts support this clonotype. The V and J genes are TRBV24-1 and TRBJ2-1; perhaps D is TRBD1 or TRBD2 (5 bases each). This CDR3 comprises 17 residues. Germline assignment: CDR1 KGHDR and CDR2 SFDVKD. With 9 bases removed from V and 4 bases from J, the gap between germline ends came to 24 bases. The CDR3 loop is CATEPENLVWGYNEQFF. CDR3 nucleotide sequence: TGTGCCACCGAACCCGAGAACCTAGTTTGGGGGTACAATGAGCAGTTCTTC.

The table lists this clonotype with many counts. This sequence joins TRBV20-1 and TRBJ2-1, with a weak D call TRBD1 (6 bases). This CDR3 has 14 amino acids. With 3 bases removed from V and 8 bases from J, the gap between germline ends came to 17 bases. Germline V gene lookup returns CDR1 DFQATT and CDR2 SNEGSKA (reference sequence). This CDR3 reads CSARTPWKGDEQFF. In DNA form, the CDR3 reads TGCAGTGCTAGGACCCCGTGGAAGGGGGATGAGCAGTTCTTC.

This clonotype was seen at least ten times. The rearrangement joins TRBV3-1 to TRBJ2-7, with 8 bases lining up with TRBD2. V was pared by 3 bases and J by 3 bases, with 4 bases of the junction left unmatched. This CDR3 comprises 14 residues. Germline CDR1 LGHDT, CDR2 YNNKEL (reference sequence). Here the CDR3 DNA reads TGTGCCAGCAGCCACGGTAGCGGGAACTACGAGCAGTACTTC. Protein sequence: CASSHGSGNYEQYF.

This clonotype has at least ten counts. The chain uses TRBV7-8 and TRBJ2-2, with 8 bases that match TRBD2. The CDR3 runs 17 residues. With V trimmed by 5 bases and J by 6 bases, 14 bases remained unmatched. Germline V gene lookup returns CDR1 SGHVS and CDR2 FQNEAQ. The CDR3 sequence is CASSPPLRIAGPGELFF. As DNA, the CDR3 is TGTGCCAGCAGCCCACCCCTTAGGATAGCGGGACCCGGGGAGCTGTTTTTT.

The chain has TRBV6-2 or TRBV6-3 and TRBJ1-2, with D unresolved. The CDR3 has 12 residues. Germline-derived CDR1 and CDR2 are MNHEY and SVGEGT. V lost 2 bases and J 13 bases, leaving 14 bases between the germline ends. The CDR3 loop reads CASSYRETARTF. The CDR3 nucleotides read TGTGCCAGCAGTTACCGGGAAACAGCTCGCACCTTC.

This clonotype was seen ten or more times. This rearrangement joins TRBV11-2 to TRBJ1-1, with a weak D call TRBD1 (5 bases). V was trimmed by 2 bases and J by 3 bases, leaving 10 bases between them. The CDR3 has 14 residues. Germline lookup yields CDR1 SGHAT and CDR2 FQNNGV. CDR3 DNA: TGTGCCAGCAGCTTACCCTTCAGGGACACTGAAGCTTTCTTT. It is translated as CASSLPFRDTEAFF.

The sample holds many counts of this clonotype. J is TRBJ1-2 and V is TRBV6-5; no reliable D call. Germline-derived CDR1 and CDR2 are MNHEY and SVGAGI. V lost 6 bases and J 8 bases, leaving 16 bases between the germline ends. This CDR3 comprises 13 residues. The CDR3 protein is CASSITEREGYTF. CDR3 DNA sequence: TGTGCCAGCAGCATAACCGAGAGGGAGGGCTACACCTTC.

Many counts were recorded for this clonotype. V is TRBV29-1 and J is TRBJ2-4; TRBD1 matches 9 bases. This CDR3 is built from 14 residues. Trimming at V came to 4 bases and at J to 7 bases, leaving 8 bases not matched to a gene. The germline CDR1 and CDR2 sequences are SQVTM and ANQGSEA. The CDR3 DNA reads TGCAGCGTTGCCTTCCGGGACAGGGCGAACATTCAGTACTTC. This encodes CSVAFRDRANIQYF.

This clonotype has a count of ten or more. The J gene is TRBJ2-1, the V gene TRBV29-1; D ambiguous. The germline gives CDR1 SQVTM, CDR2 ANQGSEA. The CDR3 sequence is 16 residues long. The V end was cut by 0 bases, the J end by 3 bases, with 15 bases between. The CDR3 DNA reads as TGCAGCGTTGAAGATCTTGTCGGAACCGACTACAATGAGCAGTTCTTC. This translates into CSVEDLVGTDYNEQFF.

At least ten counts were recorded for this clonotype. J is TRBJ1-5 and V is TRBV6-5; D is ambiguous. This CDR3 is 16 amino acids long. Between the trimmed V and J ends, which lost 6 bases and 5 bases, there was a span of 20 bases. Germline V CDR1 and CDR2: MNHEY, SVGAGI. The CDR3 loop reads CASSQTPAQRDQPQHF. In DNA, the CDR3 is TGTGCCAGCAGCCAGACCCCGGCCCAGAGGGATCAGCCCCAGCATTTT.

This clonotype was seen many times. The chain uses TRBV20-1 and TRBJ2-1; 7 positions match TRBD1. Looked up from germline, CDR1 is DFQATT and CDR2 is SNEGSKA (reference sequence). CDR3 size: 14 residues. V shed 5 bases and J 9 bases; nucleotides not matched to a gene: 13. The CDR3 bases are TGCAGTGCTCCCGGGGTGGGACAGACCCTTGAGCAGTTCTTC. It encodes CSAPGVGQTLEQFF.

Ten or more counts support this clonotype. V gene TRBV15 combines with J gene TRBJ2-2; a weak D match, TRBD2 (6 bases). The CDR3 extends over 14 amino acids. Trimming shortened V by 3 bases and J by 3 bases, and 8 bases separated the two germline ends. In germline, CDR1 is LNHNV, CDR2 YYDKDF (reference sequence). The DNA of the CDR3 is TGTGCCACCAGCAGGGACTACGACACCGGGGAGCTGTTTTTT. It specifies CATSRDYDTGELFF.

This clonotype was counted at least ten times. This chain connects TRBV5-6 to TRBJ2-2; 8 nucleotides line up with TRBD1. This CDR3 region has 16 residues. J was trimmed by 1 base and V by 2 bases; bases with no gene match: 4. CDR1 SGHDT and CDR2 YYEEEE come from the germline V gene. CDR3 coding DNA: TGTGCCAGCAGCTTTGCCGGGACAGGGAACACCGGGGAGCTGTTTTTT. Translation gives CASSFAGTGNTGELFF.

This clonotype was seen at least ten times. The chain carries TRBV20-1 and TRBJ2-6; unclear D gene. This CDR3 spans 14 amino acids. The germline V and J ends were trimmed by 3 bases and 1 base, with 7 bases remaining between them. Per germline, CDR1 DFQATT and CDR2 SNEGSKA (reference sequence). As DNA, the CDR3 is TGCAGTGCTAGTGAGGTGTCTGGGGCCAACGTCCTGACTTTC. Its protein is CSASEVSGANVLTF.

This CDR3 reads CSARGGGGHNEQFF. DNA of the CDR3: TGCAGTGCTAGAGGCGGGGGGGGCCACAATGAGCAGTTCTTC. The rearrangement links TRBV20-1 to TRBJ2-1, with TRBD2 matching 9 bases. CDR3 length: 14 residues. From germline, CDR1 is DFQATT and CDR2 SNEGSKA (reference sequence). The V and J ends lost 1 base and 5 bases, in that order; junction bases with no gene match: 3.

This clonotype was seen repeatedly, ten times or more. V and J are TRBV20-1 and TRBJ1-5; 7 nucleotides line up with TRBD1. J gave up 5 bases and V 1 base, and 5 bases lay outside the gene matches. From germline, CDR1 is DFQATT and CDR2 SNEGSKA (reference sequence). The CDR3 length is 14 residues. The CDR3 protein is CSARGTGLDQPQHF. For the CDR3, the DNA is TGCAGTGCTAGAGGGACAGGCCTCGATCAGCCCCAGCATTTT.

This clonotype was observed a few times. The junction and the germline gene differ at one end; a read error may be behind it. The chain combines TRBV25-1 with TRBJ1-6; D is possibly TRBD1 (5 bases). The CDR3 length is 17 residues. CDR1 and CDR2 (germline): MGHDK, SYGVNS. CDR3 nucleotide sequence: TGTGCCAGCAGTCCCGGGACTCGAGTCTCCTATAATTCACCCCTCAACTTT. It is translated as CASSPGTRVSYNSPLNF.

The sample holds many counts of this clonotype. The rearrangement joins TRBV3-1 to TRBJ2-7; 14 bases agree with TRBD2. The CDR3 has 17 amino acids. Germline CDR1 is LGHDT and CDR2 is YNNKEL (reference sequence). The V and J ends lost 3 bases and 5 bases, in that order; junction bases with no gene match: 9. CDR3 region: CASSQAGTSGSVDEQYF. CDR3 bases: TGTGCCAGCAGCCAGGCCGGGACTAGCGGGAGCGTGGACGAGCAGTACTTC.

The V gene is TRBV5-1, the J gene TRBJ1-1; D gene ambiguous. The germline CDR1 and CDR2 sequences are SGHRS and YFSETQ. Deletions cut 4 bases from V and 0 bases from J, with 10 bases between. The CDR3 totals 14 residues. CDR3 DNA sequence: TGCGCCAGCAGCCCTGACGGCTTGAACACTGAAGCTTTCTTT. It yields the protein CASSPDGLNTEAFF.

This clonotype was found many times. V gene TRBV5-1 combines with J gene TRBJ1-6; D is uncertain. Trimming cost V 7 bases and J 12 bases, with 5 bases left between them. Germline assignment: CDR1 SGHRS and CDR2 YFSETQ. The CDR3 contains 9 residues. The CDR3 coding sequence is TGCGCCAGCGGCGGACCCCTCCACTTT. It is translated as CASGGPLHF. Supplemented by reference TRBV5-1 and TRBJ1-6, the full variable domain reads KAGVTQTPRYLIKTRGQQVTLSCSPISGHRSVSWYQQTPGQGLQFLFEYFSETQRNKGNFPGRFSGRQFSNSRSEMNVSTLELGDSALYLCASGGPLHFGNGTRLTVT.